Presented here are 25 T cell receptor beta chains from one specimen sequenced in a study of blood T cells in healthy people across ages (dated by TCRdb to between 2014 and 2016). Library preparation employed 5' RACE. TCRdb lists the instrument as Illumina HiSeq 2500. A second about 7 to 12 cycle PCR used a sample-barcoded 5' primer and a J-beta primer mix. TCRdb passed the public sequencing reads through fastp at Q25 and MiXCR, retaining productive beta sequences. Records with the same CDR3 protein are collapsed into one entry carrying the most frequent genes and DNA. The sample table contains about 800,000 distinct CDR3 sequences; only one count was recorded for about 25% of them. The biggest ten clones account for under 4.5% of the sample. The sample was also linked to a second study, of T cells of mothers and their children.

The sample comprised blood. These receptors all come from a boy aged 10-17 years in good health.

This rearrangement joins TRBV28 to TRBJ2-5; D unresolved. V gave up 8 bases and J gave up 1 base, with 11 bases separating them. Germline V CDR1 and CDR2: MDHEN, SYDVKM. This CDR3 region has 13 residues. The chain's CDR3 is CASFTHFQETQYF. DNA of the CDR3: TGTGCCAGCTTCACCCACTTCCAAGAGACCCAGTACTTC.

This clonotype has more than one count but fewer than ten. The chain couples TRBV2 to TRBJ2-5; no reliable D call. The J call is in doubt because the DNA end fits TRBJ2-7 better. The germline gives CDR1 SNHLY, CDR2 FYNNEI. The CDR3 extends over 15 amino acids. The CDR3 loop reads CASSERLESAYEQYF. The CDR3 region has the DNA TGTGCCAGCAGTGAAAGGCTAGAAAGCGCCTACGAGCAGTACTTC.

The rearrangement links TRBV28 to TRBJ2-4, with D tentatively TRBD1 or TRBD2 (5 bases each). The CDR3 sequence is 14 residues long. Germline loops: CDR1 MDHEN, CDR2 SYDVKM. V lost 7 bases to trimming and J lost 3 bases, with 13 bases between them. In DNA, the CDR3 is TGTGCCAGCACCGGGGCTCTCGGCAAAAACATTCAGTACTTC. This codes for CASTGALGKNIQYF.

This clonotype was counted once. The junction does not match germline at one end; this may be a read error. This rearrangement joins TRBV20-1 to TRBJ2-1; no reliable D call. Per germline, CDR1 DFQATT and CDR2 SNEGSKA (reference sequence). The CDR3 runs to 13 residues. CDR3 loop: CSGLTSAYNEQLF. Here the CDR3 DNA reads TGCAGTGGCCTCACTTCGGCCTACAATGAGCAGCTCTTC.

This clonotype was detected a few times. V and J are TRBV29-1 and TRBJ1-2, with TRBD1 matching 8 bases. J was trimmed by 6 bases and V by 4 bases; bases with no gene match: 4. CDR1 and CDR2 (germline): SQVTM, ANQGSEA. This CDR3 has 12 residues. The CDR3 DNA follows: TGCAGCGTTGCAGGGGGCGCGAATGGCTACACCTTC. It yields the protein CSVAGGANGYTF. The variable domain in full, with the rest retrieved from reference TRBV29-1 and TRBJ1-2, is SAVISQKPSRDICQRGTSLTIQCQVDSQVTMMFWYRQQPGQSLTLIATANQGSEATYESGFVIDKFPISRPNLTFSTLTVSNMSPEDSSIYLCSVAGGANGYTFGSGTRLTVV.

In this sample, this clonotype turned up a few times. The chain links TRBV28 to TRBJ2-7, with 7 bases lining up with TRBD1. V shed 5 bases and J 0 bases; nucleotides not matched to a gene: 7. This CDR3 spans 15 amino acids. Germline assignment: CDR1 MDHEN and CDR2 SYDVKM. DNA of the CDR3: TGTGCCAGCAGTGGACCCGGGACAGCCTCCTACGAGCAGTACTTC. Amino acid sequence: CASSGPGTASYEQYF.

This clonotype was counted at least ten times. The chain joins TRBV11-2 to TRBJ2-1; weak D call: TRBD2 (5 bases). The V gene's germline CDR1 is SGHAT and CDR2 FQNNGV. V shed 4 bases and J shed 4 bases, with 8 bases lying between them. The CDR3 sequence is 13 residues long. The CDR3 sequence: CASSSTGYNEQFF. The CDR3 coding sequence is TGTGCCAGCAGCTCGACGGGGTACAATGAGCAGTTCTTC.

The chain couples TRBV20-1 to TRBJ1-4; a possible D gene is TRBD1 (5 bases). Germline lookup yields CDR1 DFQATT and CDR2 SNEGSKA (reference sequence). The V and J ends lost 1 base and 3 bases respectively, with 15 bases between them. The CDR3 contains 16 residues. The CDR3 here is CSARVLTRDPNEKLFF. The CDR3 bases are TGCAGTGCTAGAGTTCTAACCAGGGATCCTAATGAAAAACTGTTTTTT.

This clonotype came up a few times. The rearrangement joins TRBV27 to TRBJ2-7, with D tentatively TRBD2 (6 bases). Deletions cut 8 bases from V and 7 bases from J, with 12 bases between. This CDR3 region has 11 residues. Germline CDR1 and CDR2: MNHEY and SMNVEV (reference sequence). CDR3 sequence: CASLGGGEQYF. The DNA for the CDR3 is TGTGCCAGCCTCGGGGGTGGGGAGCAGTACTTC.

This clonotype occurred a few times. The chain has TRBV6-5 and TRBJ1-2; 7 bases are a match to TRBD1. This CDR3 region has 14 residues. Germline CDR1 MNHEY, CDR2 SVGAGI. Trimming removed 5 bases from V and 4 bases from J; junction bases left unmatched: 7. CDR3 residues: CASSNPRQGYGYTF. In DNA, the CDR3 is TGTGCCAGCAGTAACCCCCGACAGGGCTATGGCTACACCTTC.

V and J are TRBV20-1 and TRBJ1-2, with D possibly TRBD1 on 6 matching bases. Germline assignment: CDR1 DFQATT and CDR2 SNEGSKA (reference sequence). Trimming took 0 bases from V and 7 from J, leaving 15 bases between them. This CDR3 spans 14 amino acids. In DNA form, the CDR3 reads TGCAGTGCTAGAGATGACACAGGGTCCACTGGCTACACCTTC. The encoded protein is CSARDDTGSTGYTF.

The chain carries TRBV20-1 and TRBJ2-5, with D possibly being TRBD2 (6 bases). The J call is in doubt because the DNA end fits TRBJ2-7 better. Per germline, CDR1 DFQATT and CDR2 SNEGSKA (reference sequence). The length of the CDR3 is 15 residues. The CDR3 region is CSARTPQGGAYEQYF. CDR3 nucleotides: TGCAGTGCTAGAACGCCGCAGGGAGGTGCCTACGAGCAGTACTTC.

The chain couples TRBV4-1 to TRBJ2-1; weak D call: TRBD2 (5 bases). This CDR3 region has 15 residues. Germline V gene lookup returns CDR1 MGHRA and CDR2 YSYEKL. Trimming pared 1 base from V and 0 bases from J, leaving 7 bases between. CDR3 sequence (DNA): TGCGCCAGCAGCCAAGTCGGGGTCTCCTACAATGAGCAGTTCTTC. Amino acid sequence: CASSQVGVSYNEQFF.

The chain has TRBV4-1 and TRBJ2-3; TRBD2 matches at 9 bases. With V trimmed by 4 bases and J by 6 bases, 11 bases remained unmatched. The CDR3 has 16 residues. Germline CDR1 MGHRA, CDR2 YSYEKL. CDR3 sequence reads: CASSPLRAGGQDTQYF. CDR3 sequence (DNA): TGCGCCAGCAGCCCACTGAGGGCGGGGGGGCAGGATACGCAGTATTTT.

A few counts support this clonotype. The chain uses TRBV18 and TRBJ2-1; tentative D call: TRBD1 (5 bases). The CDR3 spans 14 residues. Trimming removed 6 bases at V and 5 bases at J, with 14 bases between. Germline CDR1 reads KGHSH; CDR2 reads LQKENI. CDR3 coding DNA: TGTGCCAGCTCCACAGGCCCCCCCAACAATGAGCAGTTCTTC. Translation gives CASSTGPPNNEQFF.

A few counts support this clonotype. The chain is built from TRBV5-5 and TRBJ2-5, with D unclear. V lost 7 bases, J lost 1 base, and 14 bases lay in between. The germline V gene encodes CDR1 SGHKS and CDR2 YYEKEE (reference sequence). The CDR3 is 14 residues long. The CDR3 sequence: CASVLAWGQETQYF. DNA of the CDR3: TGTGCCAGCGTCCTGGCATGGGGCCAAGAGACCCAGTACTTC.

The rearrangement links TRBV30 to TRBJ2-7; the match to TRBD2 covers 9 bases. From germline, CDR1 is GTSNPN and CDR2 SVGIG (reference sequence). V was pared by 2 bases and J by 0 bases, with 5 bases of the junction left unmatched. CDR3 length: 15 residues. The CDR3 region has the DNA TGTGCCTGGAGTCCCTTTAGCGGGAGCTCCTACGAGCAGTACGTC. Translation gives CAWSPFSGSSYEQYV.

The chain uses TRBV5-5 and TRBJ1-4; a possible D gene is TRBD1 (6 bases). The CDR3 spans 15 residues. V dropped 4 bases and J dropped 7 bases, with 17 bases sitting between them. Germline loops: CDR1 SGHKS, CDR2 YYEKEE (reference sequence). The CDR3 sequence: CASSPLGDNPEKLFF. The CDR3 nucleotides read TGTGCCAGCAGCCCGCTGGGGGACAACCCTGAAAAACTGTTTTTT.

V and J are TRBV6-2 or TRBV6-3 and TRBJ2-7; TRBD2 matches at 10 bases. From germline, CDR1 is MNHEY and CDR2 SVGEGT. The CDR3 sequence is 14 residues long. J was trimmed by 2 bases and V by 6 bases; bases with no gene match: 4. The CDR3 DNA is TGTGCCAGCAGCAAGCGGGAGGGCCCCTACGAGCAGTACTTC. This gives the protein CASSKREGPYEQYF.

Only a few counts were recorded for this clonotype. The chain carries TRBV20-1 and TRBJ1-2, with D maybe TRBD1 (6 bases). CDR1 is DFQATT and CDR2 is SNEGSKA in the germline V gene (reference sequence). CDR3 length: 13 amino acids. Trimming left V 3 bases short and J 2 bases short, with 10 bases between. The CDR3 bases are TGCAGTGCTAGCCAACAGGGAAACTATGGCTACACCTTC. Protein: CSASQQGNYGYTF.

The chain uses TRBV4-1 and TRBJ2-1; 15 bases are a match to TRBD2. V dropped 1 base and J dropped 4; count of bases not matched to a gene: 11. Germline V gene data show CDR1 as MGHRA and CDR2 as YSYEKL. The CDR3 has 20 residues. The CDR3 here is CASSQVPPRTSGGVYNEQFF. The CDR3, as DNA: TGCGCCAGCAGCCAAGTTCCCCCGAGGACTAGCGGGGGGGTGTACAATGAGCAGTTCTTC.

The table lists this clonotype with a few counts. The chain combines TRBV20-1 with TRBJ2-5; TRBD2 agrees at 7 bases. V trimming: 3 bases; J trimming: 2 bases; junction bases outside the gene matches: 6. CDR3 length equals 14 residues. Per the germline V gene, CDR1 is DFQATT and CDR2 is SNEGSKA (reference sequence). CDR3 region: CSARVAGLQETQYF. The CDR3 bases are TGCAGTGCTAGGGTAGCGGGCCTACAAGAGACCCAGTACTTC.

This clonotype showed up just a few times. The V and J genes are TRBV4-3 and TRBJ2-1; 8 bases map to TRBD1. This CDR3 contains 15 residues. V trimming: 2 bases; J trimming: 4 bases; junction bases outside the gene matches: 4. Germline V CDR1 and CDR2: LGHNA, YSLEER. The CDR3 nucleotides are TGCGCCAGCAGCCAACGGACAGGGTTATACAATGAGCAGTTCTTC. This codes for CASSQRTGLYNEQFF.

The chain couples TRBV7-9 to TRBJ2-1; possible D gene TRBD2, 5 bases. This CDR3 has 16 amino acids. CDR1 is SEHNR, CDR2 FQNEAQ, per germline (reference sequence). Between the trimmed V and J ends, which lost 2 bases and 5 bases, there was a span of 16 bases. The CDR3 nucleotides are TGTGCCAGCAGCTTAACCCCTAGCCGATTAGACAATGAGCAGTTCTTC. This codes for CASSLTPSRLDNEQFF.

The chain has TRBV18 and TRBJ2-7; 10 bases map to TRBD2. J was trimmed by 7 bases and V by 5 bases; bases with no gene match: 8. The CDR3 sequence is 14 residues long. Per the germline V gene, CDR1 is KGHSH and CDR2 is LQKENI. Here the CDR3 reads CASSLGLAREEQYF. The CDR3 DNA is TGTGCCAGCTCATTGGGACTAGCGAGGGAAGAGCAGTACTTC.